This T cell receptor (beta chain) was documented in a study of shared clonotypes between healthy human individuals. Data came from immunoSEQ multiplex PCR; TCRdb stores just in-frame clones and leaves some out. The profile shows 2 million to 2.5 million clones, roughly 90% of them singletons. CDR1 and CDR2 (germline): MGHDK, SYGVNS. V was pared by 3 bases and J by 7 bases, with 9 bases of the junction left unmatched. CDR3 length equals 16 residues. Everyone who donated was a Caucasian adult who lived in Nashville, Tennessee. This receptor was taken from a man in his late teens or twenties in good health. Some clones in this sample may be carry-over from other donors' samples. V usage is TRBV25-1 and J usage is TRBJ2-3; 11 nucleotides line up with TRBD1. Sequencing was carried out using naive CD4+ T cells from PBMCs. The subset: CD45RA+ positively selected. The DNA for the CDR3 is TGTGCCAGCAGTGACCCCCGGACAGGGGGCAGAAATACGCAGTATTTT. Amino acid sequence: CASSDPRTGGRNTQYF.